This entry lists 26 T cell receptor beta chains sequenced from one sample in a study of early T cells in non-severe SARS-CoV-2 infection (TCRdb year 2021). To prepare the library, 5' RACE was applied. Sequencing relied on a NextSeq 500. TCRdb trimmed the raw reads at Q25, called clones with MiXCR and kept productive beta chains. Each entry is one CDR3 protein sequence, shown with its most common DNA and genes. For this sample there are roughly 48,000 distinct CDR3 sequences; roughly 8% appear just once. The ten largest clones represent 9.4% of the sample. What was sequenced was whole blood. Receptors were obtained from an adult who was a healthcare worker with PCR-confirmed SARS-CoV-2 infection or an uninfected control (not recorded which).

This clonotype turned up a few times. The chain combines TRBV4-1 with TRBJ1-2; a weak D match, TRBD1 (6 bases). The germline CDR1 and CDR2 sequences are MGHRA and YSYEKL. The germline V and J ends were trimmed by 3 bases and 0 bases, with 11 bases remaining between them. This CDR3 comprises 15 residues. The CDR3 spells CASSQRDTANYGYTF. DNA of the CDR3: TGCGCCAGCAGCCAGCGGGACACTGCTAACTATGGCTACACCTTC.

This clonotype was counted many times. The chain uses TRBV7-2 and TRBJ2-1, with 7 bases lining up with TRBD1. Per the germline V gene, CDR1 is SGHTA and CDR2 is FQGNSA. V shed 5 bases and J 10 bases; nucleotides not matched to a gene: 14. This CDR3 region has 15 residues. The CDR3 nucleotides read TGTGCCAGCAGCCCTCGACAGGGCGGAGTGGGGGAGCAGTTCTTC. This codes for CASSPRQGGVGEQFF.

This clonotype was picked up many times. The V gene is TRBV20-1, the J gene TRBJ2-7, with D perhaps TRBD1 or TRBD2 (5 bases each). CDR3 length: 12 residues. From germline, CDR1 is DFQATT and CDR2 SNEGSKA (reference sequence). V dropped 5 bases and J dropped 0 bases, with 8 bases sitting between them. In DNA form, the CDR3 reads TGCAGTGCTGCAGGGAGCTCCTACGAGCAGTACTTC. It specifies CSAAGSSYEQYF.

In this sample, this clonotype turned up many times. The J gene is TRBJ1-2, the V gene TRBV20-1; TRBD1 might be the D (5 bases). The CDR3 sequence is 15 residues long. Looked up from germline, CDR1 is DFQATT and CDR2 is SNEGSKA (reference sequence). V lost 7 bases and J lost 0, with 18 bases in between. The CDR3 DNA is TGCAGTGTCGGGGGGGAGAAGTCCTCTAACTATGGCTACACCTTC. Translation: CSVGGEKSSNYGYTF.

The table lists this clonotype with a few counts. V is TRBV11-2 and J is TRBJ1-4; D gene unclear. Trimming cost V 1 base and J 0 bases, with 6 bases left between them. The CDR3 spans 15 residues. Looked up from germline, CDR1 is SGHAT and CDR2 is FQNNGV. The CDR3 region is CASSLGQPTNEKLFF. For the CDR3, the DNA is TGTGCCAGCAGCTTAGGACAACCAACTAATGAAAAACTGTTTTTT.

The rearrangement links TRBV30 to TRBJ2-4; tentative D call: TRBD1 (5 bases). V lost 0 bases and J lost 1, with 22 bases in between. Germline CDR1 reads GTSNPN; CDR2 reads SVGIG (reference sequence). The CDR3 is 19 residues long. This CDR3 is CAWSVLAGQSLVAKNIQYF. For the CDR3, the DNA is TGTGCCTGGAGTGTACTGGCAGGGCAGAGTCTCGTGGCCAAAAACATTCAGTACTTC.

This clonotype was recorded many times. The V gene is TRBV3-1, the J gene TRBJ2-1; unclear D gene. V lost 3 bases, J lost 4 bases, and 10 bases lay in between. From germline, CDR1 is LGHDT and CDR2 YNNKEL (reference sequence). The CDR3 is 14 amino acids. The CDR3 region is CASSQKGYYNEQFF. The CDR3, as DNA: TGTGCCAGCAGCCAGAAAGGCTATTACAATGAGCAGTTCTTC.

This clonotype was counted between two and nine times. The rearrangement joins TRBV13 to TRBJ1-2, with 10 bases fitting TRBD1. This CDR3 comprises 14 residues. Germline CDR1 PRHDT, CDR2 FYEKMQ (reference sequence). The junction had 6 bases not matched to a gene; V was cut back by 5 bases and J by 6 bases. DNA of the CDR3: TGTGCCAGCAGCAGGGACAGGGGACACAATGGCTACACCTTC. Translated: CASSRDRGHNGYTF.

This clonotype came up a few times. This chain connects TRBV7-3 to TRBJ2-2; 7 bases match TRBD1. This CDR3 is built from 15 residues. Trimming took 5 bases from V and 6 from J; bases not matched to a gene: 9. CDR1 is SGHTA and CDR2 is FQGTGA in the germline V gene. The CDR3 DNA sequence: TGTGCCAGCAGCACGACAGGGAGCTTAGCCGGGGAGCTGTTTTTT. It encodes CASSTTGSLAGELFF.

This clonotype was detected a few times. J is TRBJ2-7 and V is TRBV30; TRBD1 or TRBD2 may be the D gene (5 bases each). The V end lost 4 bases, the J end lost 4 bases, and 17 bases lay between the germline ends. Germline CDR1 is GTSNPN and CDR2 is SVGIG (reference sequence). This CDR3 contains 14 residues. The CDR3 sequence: CAWKEVGDLYEQYF. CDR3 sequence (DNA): TGTGCCTGGAAGGAGGTAGGGGACCTTTACGAGCAGTACTTC.

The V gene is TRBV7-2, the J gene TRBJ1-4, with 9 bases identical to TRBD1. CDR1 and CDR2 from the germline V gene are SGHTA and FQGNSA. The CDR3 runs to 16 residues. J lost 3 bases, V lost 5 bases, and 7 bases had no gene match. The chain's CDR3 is CASSRGTGNSNEKLFF. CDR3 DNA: TGTGCCAGCAGCAGGGGGACAGGGAATTCTAATGAAAAACTGTTTTTT.

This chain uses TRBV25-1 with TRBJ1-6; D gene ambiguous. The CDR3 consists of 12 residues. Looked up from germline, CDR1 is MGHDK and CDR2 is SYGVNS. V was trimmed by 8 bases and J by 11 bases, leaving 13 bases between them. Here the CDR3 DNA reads TGTGCCAGCCACGCAGGCGTCCCACCCCTCCACTTT. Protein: CASHAGVPPLHF.

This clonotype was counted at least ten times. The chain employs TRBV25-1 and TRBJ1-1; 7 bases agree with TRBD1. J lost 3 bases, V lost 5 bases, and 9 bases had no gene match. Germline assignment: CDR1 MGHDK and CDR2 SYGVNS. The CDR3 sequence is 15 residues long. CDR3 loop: CASSSVHTGDTEAFF. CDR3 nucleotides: TGTGCCAGCAGTTCTGTCCATACAGGGGACACTGAAGCTTTCTTT.

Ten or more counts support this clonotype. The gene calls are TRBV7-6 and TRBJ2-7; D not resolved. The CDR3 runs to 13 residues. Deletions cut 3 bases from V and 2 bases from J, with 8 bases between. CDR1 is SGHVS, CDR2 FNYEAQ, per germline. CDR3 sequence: CASSFGLAYEQYF. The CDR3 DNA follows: TGTGCCAGCAGCTTTGGCTTGGCCTACGAGCAGTACTTC.

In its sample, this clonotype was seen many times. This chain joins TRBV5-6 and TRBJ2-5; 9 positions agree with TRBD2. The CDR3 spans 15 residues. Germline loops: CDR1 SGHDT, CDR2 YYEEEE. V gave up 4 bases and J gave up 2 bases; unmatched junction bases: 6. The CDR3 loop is CASSIRTSGQETQYF. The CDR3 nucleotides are TGTGCCAGCAGCATTAGAACTAGCGGGCAAGAGACCCAGTACTTC.

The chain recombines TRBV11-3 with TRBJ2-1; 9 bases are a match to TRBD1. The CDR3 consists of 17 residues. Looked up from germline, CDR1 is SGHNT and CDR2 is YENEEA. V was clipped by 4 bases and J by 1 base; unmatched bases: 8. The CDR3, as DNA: TGTGCCAGCAGCTCTGCCCCGGGACAGGGATCCTACAATGAGCAGTTCTTC. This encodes CASSSAPGQGSYNEQFF. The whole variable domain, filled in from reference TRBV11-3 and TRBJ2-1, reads EAGVVQSPRYKIIEKKQPVAFWCNPISGHNTLYWYLQNLGQGPELLIRYENEEAVDDSQLPKDRFSAERLKGVDSTLKIQPAELGDSAVYLCASSSAPGQGSYNEQFFGPGTRLTVL.

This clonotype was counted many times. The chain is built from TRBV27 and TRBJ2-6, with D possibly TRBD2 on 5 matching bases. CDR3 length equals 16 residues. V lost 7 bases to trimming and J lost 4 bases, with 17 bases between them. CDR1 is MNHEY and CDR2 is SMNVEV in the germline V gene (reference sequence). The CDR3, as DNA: TGTGCCAGCACTACATGGGCGGGTGCCGGGGCCAACGTCCTGACTTTC. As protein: CASTTWAGAGANVLTF.

CDR3 in amino acids: CASSYRLLPGQETQYF. Here the CDR3 DNA reads TGTGCCAGCAGTTACAGGCTCCTGCCCGGCCAAGAGACCCAGTACTTC. This chain connects TRBV6-2 or TRBV6-3 to TRBJ2-5; D remains unclear. CDR1 is MNHEY, CDR2 SVGEGT, per germline. This CDR3 spans 16 amino acids. V gave up 2 bases and J gave up 1 base, with 14 bases separating them.

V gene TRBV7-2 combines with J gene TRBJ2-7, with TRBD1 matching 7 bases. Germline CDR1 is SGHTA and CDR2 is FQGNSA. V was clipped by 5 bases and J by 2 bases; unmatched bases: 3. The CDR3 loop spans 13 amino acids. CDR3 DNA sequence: TGTGCCAGCAGCCTCGACAGGGCCTACGAGCAGTACTTC. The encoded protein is CASSLDRAYEQYF.

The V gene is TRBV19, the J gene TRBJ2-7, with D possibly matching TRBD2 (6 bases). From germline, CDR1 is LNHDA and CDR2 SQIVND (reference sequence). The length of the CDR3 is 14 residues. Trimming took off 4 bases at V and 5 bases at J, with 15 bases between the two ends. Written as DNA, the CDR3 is TGTGCCAGTAGTACCCGCGGGACGGGGAACGAGCAGTACTTC. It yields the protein CASSTRGTGNEQYF.

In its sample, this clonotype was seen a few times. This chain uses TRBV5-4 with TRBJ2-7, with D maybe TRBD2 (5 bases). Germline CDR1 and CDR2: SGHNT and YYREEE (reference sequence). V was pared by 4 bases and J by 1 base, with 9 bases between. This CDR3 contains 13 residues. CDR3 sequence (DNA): TGTGCCAGCAGCCCCCGGGATTCCTACGAGCAGTACTTC. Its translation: CASSPRDSYEQYF.

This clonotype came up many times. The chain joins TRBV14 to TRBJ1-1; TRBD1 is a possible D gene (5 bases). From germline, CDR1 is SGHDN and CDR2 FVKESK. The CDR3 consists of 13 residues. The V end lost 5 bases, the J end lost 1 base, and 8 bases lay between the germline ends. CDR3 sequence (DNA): TGTGCCAGCAGCTGGGGGGGGAACACTGAAGCTTTCTTT. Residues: CASSWGGNTEAFF.

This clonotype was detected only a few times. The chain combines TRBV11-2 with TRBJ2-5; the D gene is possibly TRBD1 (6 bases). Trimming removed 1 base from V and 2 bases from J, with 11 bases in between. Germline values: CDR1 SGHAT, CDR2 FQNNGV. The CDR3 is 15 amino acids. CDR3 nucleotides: TGTGCCAGCAGCTTAGGGACAGTTTCTCAAGAGACCCAGTACTTC. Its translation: CASSLGTVSQETQYF.

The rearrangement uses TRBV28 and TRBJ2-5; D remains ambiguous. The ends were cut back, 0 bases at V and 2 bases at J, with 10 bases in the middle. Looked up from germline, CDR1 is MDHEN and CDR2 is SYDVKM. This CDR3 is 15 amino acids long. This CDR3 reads CASSLWFADQETQYF. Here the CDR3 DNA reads TGTGCCAGCAGTTTATGGTTCGCAGATCAAGAGACCCAGTACTTC.

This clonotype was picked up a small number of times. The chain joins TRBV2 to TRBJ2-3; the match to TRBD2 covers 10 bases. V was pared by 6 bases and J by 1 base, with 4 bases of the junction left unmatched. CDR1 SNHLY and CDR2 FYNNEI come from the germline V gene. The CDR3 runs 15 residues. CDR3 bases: TGTGCCAGCAGCGCCGGGACTAGCGGCACAGATACGCAGTATTTT. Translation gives CASSAGTSGTDTQYF.

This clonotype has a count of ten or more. CDR3 sequence: CASISGQNTGELFF. CDR3 in DNA: TGTGCCAGCATTTCCGGACAGAACACCGGGGAGCTGTTTTTT. The chain couples TRBV28 to TRBJ2-2; tentative D call: TRBD1 (5 bases). CDR3 length equals 14 residues. CDR1 is MDHEN and CDR2 is SYDVKM in the germline V gene. Trimming removed 7 bases from V and 1 base from J, with 10 bases in between.